This record covers a single T cell receptor (beta chain). Its antigen is not yet known. Base qualities are not recorded, but no much larger clone differs from it by a single base. Distinct nucleotide sequences in the sample also encode this CDR3. The data stem from a study of shared clonotypes between healthy human individuals (dated by TCRdb to 2020 to 2022). About the full investigation: The cohort included a few men and a couple of women between 18 and 49 years of age. For each donor, three plates each were used for CD4 naive and CD4 memory, two plates were used for CD8 naive, and one plate was used for CD8 memory. To estimate repertoire size and how much clonotype sharing occurs between individuals, the study deeply sequenced the blood TCR repertoires of several healthy adults. Different laboratories and diverse techniques were used to prepare libraries and sequence TCR repertoires, to increase sequencing depth and limit assay-specific biases. Each donor's leukapheresis produced roughly between about 0.9 and 9.5 billion PBMCs. Study-wide conclusions, independent of this receptor: Rarefaction of sorted-subset datasets indicated incomplete sequencing despite the large sequencing depth. Compared with non-shared clonotypes, the clonotypes found in all four sorted-subset donors had higher generation probabilities. Estimated clonotype richness was generally larger for naive than for memory subsets. Pairwise subsampling indicated that sequencing depth was expected to affect the degree of clonotype sharing among donors. Sampling was limited to blood, and TCR repertoires in tissue likely differ from TCR repertoires in blood. The genetic and exposure-history diversity represented was limited by the small number of donors. Across a few donors, approximately 4.9% of naive CD4, more than 3% of naive CD8, 2.3% of memory CD4, and roughly 0.41% of memory CD8 clonotypes were shared.

Donors were healthy HIV-negative adults with no recently reported acute infections or vaccinations. Only Caucasian adults living in Nashville, Tennessee, USA were represented among the donors. CD4+ T cells were enriched by magnetic negative selection, after which naive cells were positively selected on CD45RA and the negative fraction was taken as the memory subset. Blood was obtained by leukapheresis, after which PBMCs were separated by Ficoll-Histopaque density gradient centrifugation and cryopreserved in liquid nitrogen vapor phase. Purity and quantity of every magnetically sorted T cell population were checked by analytical flow cytometry. Each sorted fraction had its genomic DNA isolated and then quantified by UV absorbance on a Nanodrop 2000c. Using the deep immunoSEQ assay, multiplex PCR amplified TCR CDR3 regions from genomic DNA. For each cell subset, the extracted genomic DNA was distributed evenly across all wells of several immunoSEQ 96-well plates, and each plate served as one replicate. For sorted subsets, each replicate PCR was loaded with roughly 200 ng genomic DNA, equivalent to 30,000 or so T cell genomes. The purified libraries were quantified using a Qubit 3.0 fluorometer, sized with a Bioanalyzer 2100, and then quantified again using the KAPA Library Quantification kit. Every immunoSEQ 96-well plate was sequenced on a dedicated single-read 150-cycle Illumina NextSeq 550 flow cell. Concerning the study's data processing: Because only junctional sequences without quality scores were contained in the immunoSEQ output, filtering matching that applied to full-length reads could not be performed. Sequences were annotated with PyIR, a Python wrapper for IgBLAST v1.9, and V/J genes and CDR3 were assigned using IMGT germline references. Any read was removed if the V/J assignment was weak (E-value above 1e-6), the CDR3 was missing, or the read contained stop codons, out-of-frame junctions, or ambiguous translated residues. V3J clonotypes were defined as sequences sharing the same inferred V gene, J gene, and CDR3 amino acid sequence. The percentage overlap between two repertoires was calculated by dividing the number of shared unique clonotypes by the size of the smaller repertoire. Richness of each repertoire was evaluated using RTK rarefaction, the Chao1 estimator, and Recon v2.1 estimates of unobserved clonotypes. Generation probabilities were computed with OLGA for all TCRbeta clonotypes obtained by the gDNA method from several donors. TCRdb mirrors the immuneACCESS table, restricted to in-frame sequences. Some clones are absent from its copies; in checked studies, under half trace to an unresolved V gene, and the reason for the others is unknown. D and trimming come from the DNA, and the V and J calls and clone size come from that table. This sample lists 2 million to 2.5 million clones; 93% were detected once. Around 0.37% of the sample lies in the top ten.

V is cut back by 2 bases and J by 8 bases, with 2 bases in the junction unmatched. CDR1 SGHTA and CDR2 FQGTGA were looked up in the germline V gene. Including the terminal cysteine and phenylalanine, the CDR3 comprises 15 residues. Of all the DNA, just the CDR3 is kept, 45 bases in frame from base 1. The chain joins TRBV7-3 to TRBJ2-1, and 14 bases in between align with TRBD2. Sequenced material: naive CD4+ T cells from PBMCs. The cell subset or site tag for this specimen amounts to: CD45RA+ positively selected. This sequence originates from a man between 18 and 29 years old in good health. Some clones in this sample may be carry-over from other donors' samples. The DNA sequence is as follows: TGTGCCAGCAGCTTAGGGACTAGCGGGAGTTATGAGCAGTTCTTC. It codes for CASSLGTSGSYEQFF.